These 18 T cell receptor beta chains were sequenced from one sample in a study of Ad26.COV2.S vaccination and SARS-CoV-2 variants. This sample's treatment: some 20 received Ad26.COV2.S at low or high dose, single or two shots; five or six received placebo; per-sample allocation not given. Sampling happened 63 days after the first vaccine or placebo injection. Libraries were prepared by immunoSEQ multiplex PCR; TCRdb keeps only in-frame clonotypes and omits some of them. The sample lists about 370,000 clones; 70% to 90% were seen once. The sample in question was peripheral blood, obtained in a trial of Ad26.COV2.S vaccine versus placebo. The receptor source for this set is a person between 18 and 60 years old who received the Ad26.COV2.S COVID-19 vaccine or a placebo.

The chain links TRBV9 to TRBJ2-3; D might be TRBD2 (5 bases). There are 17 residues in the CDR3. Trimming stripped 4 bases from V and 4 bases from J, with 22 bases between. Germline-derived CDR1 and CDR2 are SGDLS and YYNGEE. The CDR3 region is CASSPRGAMMVPDTQYF. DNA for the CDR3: TGTGCCAGCAGCCCACGGGGTGCTATGATGGTCCCAGATACGCAGTATTTT.

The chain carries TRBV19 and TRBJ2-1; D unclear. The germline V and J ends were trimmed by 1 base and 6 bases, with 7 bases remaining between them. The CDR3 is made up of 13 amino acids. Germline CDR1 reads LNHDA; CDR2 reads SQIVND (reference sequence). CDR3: CASSIGASNEQFF. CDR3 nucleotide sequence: TGTGCCAGTAGTATAGGGGCTAGCAATGAGCAGTTCTTC. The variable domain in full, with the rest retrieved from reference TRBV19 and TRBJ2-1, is DGGITQSPKYLFRKEGQNVTLSCEQNLNHDAMYWYRQDPGQGLRLIYYSQIVNDFQKGDIAEGYSVSREKKESFPLTVTSAQKNPTAFYLCASSIGASNEQFFGPGTRLTVL.

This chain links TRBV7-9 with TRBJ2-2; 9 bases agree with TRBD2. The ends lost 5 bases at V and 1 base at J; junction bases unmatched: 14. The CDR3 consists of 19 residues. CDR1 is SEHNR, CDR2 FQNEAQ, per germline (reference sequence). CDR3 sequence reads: CASSPKGGSGSLNTGELFF. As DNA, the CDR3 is TGTGCCAGCAGCCCAAAGGGGGGTAGCGGGAGTCTGAACACCGGGGAGCTGTTTTTT. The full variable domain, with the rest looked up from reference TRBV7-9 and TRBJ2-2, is DTGVSQNPRHKITKRGQNVTFRCDPISEHNRLYWYRQTLGQGPEFLTYFQNEAQLEKSRLLSDRFSAERPKGSFSTLEIQRTEQGDSAMYLCASSPKGGSGSLNTGELFFGEGSRLTVL.

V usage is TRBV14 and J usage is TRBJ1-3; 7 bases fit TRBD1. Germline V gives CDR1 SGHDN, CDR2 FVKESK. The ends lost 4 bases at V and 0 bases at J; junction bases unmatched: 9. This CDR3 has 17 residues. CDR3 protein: CASSRGGTESSGNTIYF. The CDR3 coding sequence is TGTGCCAGCAGCCGCGGGGGGACAGAGAGCTCTGGAAACACCATATATTTT.

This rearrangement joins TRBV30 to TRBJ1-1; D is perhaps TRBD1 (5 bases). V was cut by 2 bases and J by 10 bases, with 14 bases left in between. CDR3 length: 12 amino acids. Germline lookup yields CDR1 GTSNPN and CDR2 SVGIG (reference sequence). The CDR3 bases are TGTGCCTGGAGTCCGACAGTCGCCGCAGCTTTCTTT. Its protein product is CAWSPTVAAAFF.

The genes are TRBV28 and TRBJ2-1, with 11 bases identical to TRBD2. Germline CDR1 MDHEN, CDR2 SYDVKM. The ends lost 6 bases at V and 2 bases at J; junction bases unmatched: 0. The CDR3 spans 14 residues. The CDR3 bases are TGTGCCAGCAGGGGACTAGCGGCCTACAATGAGCAGTTCTTC. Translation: CASRGLAAYNEQFF. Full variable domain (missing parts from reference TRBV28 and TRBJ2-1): DVKVTQSSRYLVKRTGEKVFLECVQDMDHENMFWYRQDPGLGLRLIYFSYDVKMKEKGDIPEGYSVSREKKERFSLILESASTNQTSMYLCASRGLAAYNEQFFGPGTRLTVL.

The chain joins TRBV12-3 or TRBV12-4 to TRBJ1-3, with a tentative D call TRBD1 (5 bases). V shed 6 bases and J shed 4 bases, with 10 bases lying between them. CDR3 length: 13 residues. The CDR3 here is CASSTGRGNTIYF. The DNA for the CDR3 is TGTGCCAGCAGCACGGGACGGGGAAACACCATATATTTT.

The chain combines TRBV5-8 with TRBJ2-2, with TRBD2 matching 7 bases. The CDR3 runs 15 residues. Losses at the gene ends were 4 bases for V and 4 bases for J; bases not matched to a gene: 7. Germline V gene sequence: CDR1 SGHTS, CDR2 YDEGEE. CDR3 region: CASSRGAGATGELFF. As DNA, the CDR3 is TGTGCCAGCAGCCGCGGGGCGGGAGCCACCGGGGAGCTGTTTTTT.

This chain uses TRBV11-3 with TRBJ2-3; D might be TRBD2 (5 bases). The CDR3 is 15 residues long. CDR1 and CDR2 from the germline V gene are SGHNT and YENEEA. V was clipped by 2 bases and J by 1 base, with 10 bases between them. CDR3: CASSLLDFRTDTQYF. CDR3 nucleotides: TGTGCCAGCAGCTTATTGGACTTCCGCACAGATACGCAGTATTTT.

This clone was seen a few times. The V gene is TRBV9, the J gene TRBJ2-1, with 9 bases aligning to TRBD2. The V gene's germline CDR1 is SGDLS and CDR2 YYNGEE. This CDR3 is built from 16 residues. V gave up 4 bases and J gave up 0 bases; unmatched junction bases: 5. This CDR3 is CASSPLLAGSYNEQFF. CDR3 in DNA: TGTGCCAGCAGCCCTCTACTAGCGGGCTCCTACAATGAGCAGTTCTTC.

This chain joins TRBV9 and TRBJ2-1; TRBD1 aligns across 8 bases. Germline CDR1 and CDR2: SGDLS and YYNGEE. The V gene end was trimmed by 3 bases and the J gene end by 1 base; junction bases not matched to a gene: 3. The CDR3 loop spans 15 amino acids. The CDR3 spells CASSARDRSYNEQFF. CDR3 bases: TGTGCCAGCAGCGCCCGGGACAGGTCCTACAATGAGCAGTTCTTC.

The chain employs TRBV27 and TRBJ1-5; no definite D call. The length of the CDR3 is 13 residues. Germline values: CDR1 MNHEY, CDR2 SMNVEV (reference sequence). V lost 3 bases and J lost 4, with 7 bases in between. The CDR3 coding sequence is TGTGCCAGCAGTTTGGGGAGGAATCAGCCCCAGCATTTT. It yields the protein CASSLGRNQPQHF.

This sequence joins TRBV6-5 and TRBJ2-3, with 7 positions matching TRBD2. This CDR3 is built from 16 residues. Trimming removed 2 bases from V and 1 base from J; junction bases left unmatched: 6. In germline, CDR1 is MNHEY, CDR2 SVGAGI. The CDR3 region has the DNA TGTGCCAGCAGTTACAACGCGGGAGTCGGCACAGATACGCAGTATTTT. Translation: CASSYNAGVGTDTQYF.

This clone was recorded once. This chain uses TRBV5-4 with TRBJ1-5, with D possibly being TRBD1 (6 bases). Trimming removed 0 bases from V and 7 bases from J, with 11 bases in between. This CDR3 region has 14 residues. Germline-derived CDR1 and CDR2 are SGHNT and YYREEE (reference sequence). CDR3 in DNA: TGTGCCAGCAGCTTGGGTTCAGGGGACCAGCCCCAGCATTTT. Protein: CASSLGSGDQPQHF.

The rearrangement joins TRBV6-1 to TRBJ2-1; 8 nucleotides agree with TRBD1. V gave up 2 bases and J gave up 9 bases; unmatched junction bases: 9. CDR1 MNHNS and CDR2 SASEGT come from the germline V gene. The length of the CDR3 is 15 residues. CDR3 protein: CASSEWSPGGGEQFF. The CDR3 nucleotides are TGTGCCAGCAGTGAATGGTCGCCAGGGGGCGGTGAGCAGTTCTTC.

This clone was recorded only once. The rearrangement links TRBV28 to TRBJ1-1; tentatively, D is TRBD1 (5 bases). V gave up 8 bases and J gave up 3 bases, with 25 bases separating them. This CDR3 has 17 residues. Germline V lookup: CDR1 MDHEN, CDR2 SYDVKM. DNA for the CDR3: TGTGCCAGCGTAACCCATTACCAGGGTAGGGCCCACACTGAAGCTTTCTTT. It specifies CASVTHYQGRAHTEAFF.

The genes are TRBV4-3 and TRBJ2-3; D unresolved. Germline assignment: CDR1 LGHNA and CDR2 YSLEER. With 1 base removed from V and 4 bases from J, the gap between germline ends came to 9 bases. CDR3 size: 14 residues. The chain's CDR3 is CASSQAASSDTQYF. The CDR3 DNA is TGCGCCAGCAGCCAAGCCGCGTCATCAGATACGCAGTATTTT.

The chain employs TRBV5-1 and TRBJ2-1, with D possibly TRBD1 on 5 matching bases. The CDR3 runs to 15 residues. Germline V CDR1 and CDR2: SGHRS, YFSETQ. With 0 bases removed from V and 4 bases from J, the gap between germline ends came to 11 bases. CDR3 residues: CASSLGQQRYNEQFF. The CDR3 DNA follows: TGCGCCAGCAGCTTGGGACAGCAAAGATACAATGAGCAGTTCTTC.